Presented here are 9 T cell receptor beta chains from one specimen sequenced in a study of T cell clonotyping in hematopoietic cell transplantation. Method: immunoSEQ multiplex PCR; TCRdb's copy keeps in-frame clones and lacks some. The repertoire holds 2,000 to 2,500 clones, with around 94% as singletons. What was sequenced was peripheral blood mononuclear cells. Receptors were obtained from a man aged 50-60 years in good health. Some clones in this sample may be carry-over from other donors' samples.

This clone occurred once. The chain has TRBV7-9 and TRBJ1-1; the D gene is possibly TRBD1 (5 bases). With 4 bases removed from V and 8 bases from J, the gap between germline ends came to 11 bases. The germline V gene encodes CDR1 SEHNR and CDR2 FQNEAQ (reference sequence). CDR3 length: 12 residues. CDR3 DNA sequence: TGTGCCAGCAGCTCAGACAGTGGGGAAGCTTTCTTT. Translation: CASSSDSGEAFF.

V is TRBV6-6 and J is TRBJ1-5; no clear D gene. Deletions cut 5 bases from V and 3 bases from J, with 14 bases between. The germline gives CDR1 MNHNY, CDR2 SVGAGI (reference sequence). The CDR3 has 15 amino acids. The CDR3 nucleotides are TGTGCCAGCAGTACACGGCAGGACTCCAATCAGCCCCAGCATTTT. Amino acids: CASSTRQDSNQPQHF.

This sequence joins TRBV7-2 and TRBJ2-7; D might be TRBD1 (6 bases). The V and J ends lost 6 bases and 1 base respectively, with 10 bases between them. Germline V gene sequence: CDR1 SGHTA, CDR2 FQGNSA. CDR3 length equals 13 residues. CDR3 region: CASRPTGSYEQYF. The CDR3 DNA is TGTGCCAGCAGGCCCACAGGGTCCTACGAGCAGTACTTC.

With respect to this clone: Other DNA sequences in this sample translate to the same CDR3. The chain is built from TRBV5-1 and TRBJ1-1; maybe TRBD1 (6 bases). Trimming cost V 0 bases and J 3 bases, with 9 bases left between them. This CDR3 has 14 residues. CDR1 is SGHRS and CDR2 is YFSETQ in the germline V gene. The CDR3 here is CASSLAGQYTEAFF. DNA for the CDR3: TGCGCCAGCAGCTTGGCCGGACAGTACACTGAAGCTTTCTTT.

The chain uses TRBV5-1 and TRBJ1-1; D is unresolved. Trimming took off 4 bases at V and 1 base at J, with 11 bases between the two ends. Germline CDR1 SGHRS, CDR2 YFSETQ. This CDR3 is 14 amino acids long. In nucleotides, the CDR3 is TGCGCCAGCAGCGACTGGACGGGGAACACTGAAGCTTTCTTT. Translated, it gives CASSDWTGNTEAFF.

V gene TRBV6-5 combines with J gene TRBJ2-7; no definite D call. The V gene lost 4 bases and the J gene lost 1 base, with 2 bases spanning the gap. CDR1 and CDR2 from the germline V gene are MNHEY and SVGAGI. CDR3 length: 11 residues. The CDR3 is CASSFSYEQYF. DNA for the CDR3: TGTGCCAGCAGTTTTTCCTACGAGCAGTACTTC.

The chain couples TRBV30 to TRBJ2-7, with TRBD1 identical over 7 bases. With 3 bases clipped from V and 0 bases from J, the junction kept 14 bases outside the gene matches. CDR3 length: 17 residues. The germline V gene has CDR1 GTSNPN and CDR2 SVGIG (reference sequence). The CDR3 sequence: CAWSPWGTDKNSYEQYF. The CDR3, as DNA: TGTGCCTGGAGCCCATGGGGGACAGATAAAAACTCCTACGAGCAGTACTTC.

This CDR3 is CASSYVRTNNYGYTF. CDR3 nucleotide sequence: TGTGCCAGCAGTTACGTAAGGACGAATAACTATGGCTACACCTTC. This chain links TRBV6-6 with TRBJ1-2; D is unclear. Trimming removed 2 bases from V and 1 base from J, with 11 bases in between. The CDR3 covers 15 residues. Germline V CDR1 and CDR2: MNHNY, SVGAGI (reference sequence).

This chain uses TRBV30 with TRBJ2-7; D remains unclear. CDR3 length equals 17 residues. The germline V gene has CDR1 GTSNPN and CDR2 SVGIG (reference sequence). Trimming left V 0 bases short and J 0 bases short, with 18 bases between. The CDR3 reads CAWSVSMWKRDSYEQYF. The CDR3 region has the DNA TGTGCCTGGAGTGTAAGTATGTGGAAAAGGGACTCCTACGAGCAGTACTTC.